Below are 15 T cell receptor beta chains sequenced from a single sample in a study of cytomegalovirus exposure and HLA in healthy donors. The PCR employed 60 Vbeta primers together with 13 Jbeta primers. The protocol was immunoSEQ multiplex PCR, while the TCRdb copy is restricted to in-frame clones and leaves out a portion. The table includes 200,000 or so clones, almost 80% detected once. Sample: PBMCs. The receptors originated from a man aged 18 to 30 in good health and CMV-seronegative.

This clone was counted once. CDR3 amino acids: CASSFSGVNEQFF. The CDR3 nucleotides are TGTGCCAGCAGTTTTTCGGGTGTCAATGAGCAGTTCTTC. The genes are TRBV28 and TRBJ2-1; no clear D gene. This CDR3 contains 13 residues. Per the germline V gene, CDR1 is MDHEN and CDR2 is SYDVKM. Trimming removed 3 bases at V and 6 bases at J, with 9 bases between.

The rearrangement links TRBV7-9 to TRBJ2-7; 9 bases agree with TRBD1. In germline, CDR1 is SEHNR, CDR2 FQNEAQ (reference sequence). With V trimmed by 5 bases and J by 6 bases, 5 bases remained unmatched. CDR3 length: 13 amino acids. The CDR3 sequence: CASSRGQGREQYF. As DNA, the CDR3 is TGTGCCAGCAGCCGAGGACAGGGGCGCGAGCAGTACTTC. Full variable domain (missing parts from reference TRBV7-9 and TRBJ2-7): DTGVSQNPRHKITKRGQNVTFRCDPISEHNRLYWYRQTLGQGPEFLTYFQNEAQLEKSRLLSDRFSAERPKGSFSTLEIQRTEQGDSAMYLCASSRGQGREQYFGPGTRLTVT.

This clone was recorded once. The rearrangement uses TRBV28 and TRBJ2-7; 7 positions match TRBD1. CDR1 is MDHEN and CDR2 is SYDVKM in the germline V gene. The CDR3 sequence is 13 residues long. With 6 bases clipped from V and 0 bases from J, the junction kept 2 bases outside the gene matches. CDR3 nucleotide sequence: TGTGCCAGCAGCAGGACAGGCTCCTACGAGCAGTACTTC. This codes for CASSRTGSYEQYF.

The V and J genes are TRBV5-1 and TRBJ2-1, with 10 bases that match TRBD2. Unmatched junction bases numbered 8, after V lost 4 bases and J lost 1 base. Germline V gives CDR1 SGHRS, CDR2 YFSETQ. The CDR3 is made up of 17 amino acids. The CDR3 is CASSGIAGGMSYNEQFF. Here the CDR3 DNA reads TGCGCCAGCAGCGGAATAGCGGGGGGCATGTCCTACAATGAGCAGTTCTTC.

This clone was seen a few times. The chain recombines TRBV28 with TRBJ1-2; 9 positions agree with TRBD1. Unmatched junction bases numbered 6, after V lost 6 bases and J lost 1 base. Germline-derived CDR1 and CDR2 are MDHEN and SYDVKM. The CDR3 consists of 15 residues. The CDR3 protein is CASRPGTGSNYGYTF. CDR3 bases: TGTGCCAGCAGACCCGGGACAGGGAGTAACTATGGCTACACCTTC.

V and J are TRBV2 and TRBJ1-5; D ambiguous. The CDR3 length is 15 residues. The germline V gene encodes CDR1 SNHLY and CDR2 FYNNEI. Trimming removed 4 bases from V and 0 bases from J, with 10 bases in between. This chain's CDR3 is CASSVEEYSNQPQHF. The CDR3 DNA sequence: TGTGCCAGCAGTGTAGAAGAATATAGCAATCAGCCCCAGCATTTT.

The rearrangement links TRBV5-1 to TRBJ2-7, with D perhaps matching TRBD2 (6 bases). Trimming removed 4 bases from V and 7 bases from J, with 15 bases in between. Germline V CDR1 and CDR2: SGHRS, YFSETQ. This CDR3 has 13 amino acids. The CDR3 loop is CASSAASGGEQYF. Written as DNA, the CDR3 is TGCGCCAGCAGCGCGGCCTCTGGGGGGGAGCAGTACTTC.

The CDR3 bases are TGTGCCAGTAGTATAGACTTAGCAAATGAGCAGTTCTTC. It codes for CASSIDLANEQFF. J is TRBJ2-1 and V is TRBV19, with D hard to call. From germline, CDR1 is LNHDA and CDR2 SQIVND (reference sequence). Trimming cost V 0 bases and J 7 bases, with 7 bases left between them. This CDR3 has 13 amino acids.

In DNA form, the CDR3 reads TGTGCCAGCAACTCGGAATTACCGGGACAGGGGGGCACCGGGGAGCTGTTTTTT. This encodes CASNSELPGQGGTGELFF. The chain employs TRBV2 and TRBJ2-2; 11 bases are a match to TRBD1. CDR1 SNHLY and CDR2 FYNNEI come from the germline V gene. The CDR3 runs to 18 residues. J lost 4 bases, V lost 7 bases, and 14 bases had no gene match.

This rearrangement joins TRBV5-1 to TRBJ1-5; 7 nucleotides line up with TRBD1. V trimming: 4 bases; J trimming: 3 bases; junction bases outside the gene matches: 10. This CDR3 contains 16 residues. Germline assignment: CDR1 SGHRS and CDR2 YFSETQ. The CDR3 loop reads CASSPTGTEYNQPQHF. DNA of the CDR3: TGCGCCAGCAGCCCAACCGGGACAGAATACAATCAGCCCCAGCATTTT.

The chain carries TRBV7-2 and TRBJ1-6, with 7 bases matching TRBD1. The CDR3 length is 14 residues. Per the germline V gene, CDR1 is SGHTA and CDR2 is FQGNSA. With V trimmed by 5 bases and J by 8 bases, 6 bases remained unmatched. CDR3 sequence (DNA): TGTGCCAGCAGCATACAGGGGTTGGATTCACCCCTCCACTTT. This gives the protein CASSIQGLDSPLHF.

The chain has TRBV5-4 and TRBJ1-3; 9 bases agree with TRBD1. J gave up 4 bases and V 3 bases, and 8 bases lay outside the gene matches. The CDR3 consists of 16 residues. Germline V gene sequence: CDR1 SGHNT, CDR2 YYREEE (reference sequence). The CDR3 reads CASSSPGTGYGNTIYF. The CDR3 region has the DNA TGTGCCAGCAGCTCGCCCGGGACAGGGTACGGAAACACCATATATTTT.

V and J are TRBV6-6 and TRBJ2-7; 8 bases are a match to TRBD1. Germline CDR1 is MNHNY and CDR2 is SVGAGI (reference sequence). V lost 2 bases, J lost 5 bases, and 5 bases stayed unmatched. The CDR3 is made up of 14 amino acids. The CDR3 DNA follows: TGTGCCAGCAGTTACCCCGACAGGGGCCACGAGCAGTACTTC. This sequence encodes CASSYPDRGHEQYF.

This chain links TRBV9 with TRBJ2-2; possible D gene TRBD2, 6 bases. Trimming removed 0 bases at V and 5 bases at J, with 8 bases between. Germline values: CDR1 SGDLS, CDR2 YYNGEE. This CDR3 region has 14 residues. CDR3 region: CASSVGGTTGELFF. The CDR3 bases are TGTGCCAGCAGCGTAGGGGGGACTACCGGGGAGCTGTTTTTT.

V usage is TRBV11-2 and J usage is TRBJ2-3, with TRBD2 matching 7 bases. With 0 bases clipped from V and 1 base from J, the junction kept 1 base outside the gene matches. The CDR3 is 15 amino acids. Germline loops: CDR1 SGHAT, CDR2 FQNNGV. The CDR3 DNA reads TGTGCCAGCAGCTTAGACCTAGCGGGCACAGATACGCAGTATTTT. It is translated as CASSLDLAGTDTQYF.